What follows are 2 T cell receptor beta chains derived from one specimen sequenced in a study of T cell repertoires in cytomegalovirus infection. TCRdb ran MiXCR on the reads and lists one entry per CDR3 protein. The data show approximately 910,000 distinct CDR3 sequences, 31% seen once. No cognate antigen is known for these TCRs. The source material was cultured CD8+ T cells from PBMCs, sampled from culture after CMV antigen stimulation. The receptor set was obtained from a human donor in good health (CMV status not recorded). Some clones in this sample may be carry-over from other donors' samples.

This clonotype occurred many times. J is TRBJ1-1 and V is TRBV7-6, with TRBD1 as a possible D gene (5 bases). The CDR3 covers 16 residues. Germline values: CDR1 SGHVS, CDR2 FNYEAQ. The germline V and J ends were trimmed by 5 bases and 6 bases, with 22 bases remaining between them. This CDR3 is CASSHPDQGGYPEAFF. CDR3 in DNA: TGTGCCAGCAGCCACCCGGATCAGGGCGGGTATCCTGAAGCTTTCTTT.

CDR3: CASSEVRAFQPQHF. In nucleotides, the CDR3 is TGTGCCAGCAGTGAAGTCAGGGCTTTTCAGCCCCAGCATTTT. The chain employs TRBV6-1 and TRBJ1-5; possibly TRBD1 for D (5 bases). Germline V CDR1 and CDR2: MNHNS, SASEGT. This CDR3 has 14 amino acids. The V gene lost 1 base and the J gene lost 6 bases, with 10 bases spanning the gap.